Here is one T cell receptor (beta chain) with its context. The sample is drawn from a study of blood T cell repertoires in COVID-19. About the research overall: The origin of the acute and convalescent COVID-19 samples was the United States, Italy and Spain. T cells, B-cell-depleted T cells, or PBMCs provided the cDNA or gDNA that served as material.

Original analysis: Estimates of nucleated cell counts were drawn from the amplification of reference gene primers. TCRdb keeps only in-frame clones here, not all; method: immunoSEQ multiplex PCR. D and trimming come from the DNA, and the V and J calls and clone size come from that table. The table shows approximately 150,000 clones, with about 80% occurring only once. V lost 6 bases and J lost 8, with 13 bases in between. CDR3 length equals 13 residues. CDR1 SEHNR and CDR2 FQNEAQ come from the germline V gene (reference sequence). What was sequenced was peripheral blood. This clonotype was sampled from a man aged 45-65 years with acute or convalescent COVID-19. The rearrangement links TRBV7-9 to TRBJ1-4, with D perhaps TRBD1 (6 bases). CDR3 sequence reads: CASRGKGEEKLFF. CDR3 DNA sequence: TGTGCCAGCAGGGGCAAGGGGGAGGAAAAACTGTTTTTT.